Listed here are 10 T cell receptor beta chains from one sample, sequenced in a study of T cell responses to AZD1222 COVID-19 vaccine. The method was immunoSEQ multiplex PCR; TCRdb's version includes in-frame clones alone and lacks a portion of them. The profile covers approximately 110,000 clones, with about 85% appearing a single time and 2% to 3% taken by the ten largest. Specimen: peripheral blood, collected 28 days after the second AZD1222 dose. All receptors come from an adult who received the AZD1222 COVID-19 vaccine.

The genes are TRBV5-1 and TRBJ1-2; no firm D call. The CDR3 contains 15 residues. Germline-derived CDR1 and CDR2 are SGHRS and YFSETQ. Trimming shortened V by 1 base and J by 8 bases, and 18 bases separated the two germline ends. The CDR3 spells CASSLNLRSETGYTF. In nucleotides, the CDR3 is TGCGCCAGCAGCTTGAATTTGAGGTCGGAAACAGGCTACACCTTC.

The chain employs TRBV4-3 and TRBJ1-3; D remains unclear. This CDR3 is 17 amino acids long. The germline V gene encodes CDR1 LGHNA and CDR2 YSLEER. The V and J ends lost 1 base and 0 bases respectively, with 13 bases between them. CDR3 nucleotide sequence: TGCGCCAGCAGCCAAGCGGCAGGCGGAAGCTCTGGAAACACCATATATTTT. Translated, it gives CASSQAAGGSSGNTIYF.

The rearrangement uses TRBV2 and TRBJ1-5; a weak D match, TRBD1 (6 bases). CDR1 and CDR2 from the germline V gene are SNHLY and FYNNEI. The CDR3 has 13 residues. Trimming left V 8 bases short and J 4 bases short, with 12 bases between. DNA for the CDR3: TGTGCCAGCGGGGGGCAGGAGAATCAGCCCCAGCATTTT. This sequence encodes CASGGQENQPQHF.

The rearrangement joins TRBV9 to TRBJ2-7; 11 bases agree with TRBD2. The germline V gene has CDR1 SGDLS and CDR2 YYNGEE. The CDR3 has 15 amino acids. With 3 bases clipped from V and 3 bases from J, the junction kept 5 bases outside the gene matches. In DNA, the CDR3 is TGTGCCAGCAGCGGCCCCGGACTAGCGGGCTACGAGCAGTACTTC. Its protein is CASSGPGLAGYEQYF. The full variable domain, with the rest looked up from reference TRBV9 and TRBJ2-7, is DSGVTQTPKHLITATGQRVTLRCSPRSGDLSVYWYQQSLDQGLQFLIQYYNGEERAKGNILERFSAQQFPDLHSELNLSSLELGDSALYFCASSGPGLAGYEQYFGPGTRLTVT.

This rearrangement joins TRBV7-8 to TRBJ2-1, with no clear D. The CDR3 has 13 residues. CDR1 is SGHVS, CDR2 FQNEAQ, per germline. The V gene lost 5 bases and the J gene lost 1 base, with 6 bases spanning the gap. CDR3 in amino acids: CASSPYSYNEQFF. CDR3 coding DNA: TGTGCCAGCAGCCCGTATTCCTACAATGAGCAGTTCTTC.

The J gene is TRBJ1-5, the V gene TRBV7-2, with 7 bases that match TRBD1. The germline V gene encodes CDR1 SGHTA and CDR2 FQGNSA. The junction had 6 bases not matched to a gene; V was cut back by 5 bases and J by 2 bases. This CDR3 spans 15 amino acids. CDR3 sequence (DNA): TGTGCCAGCAGCCGGTACCAGGGGGGCAATCAGCCCCAGCATTTT. As protein: CASSRYQGGNQPQHF.

V and J are TRBV6-4 and TRBJ1-2, with D maybe TRBD1 (6 bases). The CDR3 is 15 residues long. Trimming pared 4 bases from V and 7 bases from J, leaving 19 bases between. Germline V gives CDR1 MRHNA, CDR2 SNTAGT. As DNA, the CDR3 is TGTGCCAGCAGTGGCCAAGCAGGACAGACGAGTGGCTACACCTTC. Translating it yields CASSGQAGQTSGYTF.

The chain is built from TRBV3-1 (or the pseudogene TRBV3-2) and TRBJ2-7, with 11 nucleotides matching TRBD1. Germline CDR1 is LGHDT and CDR2 is YNNKEL (reference sequence). V lost 5 bases, J lost 6 bases, and 9 bases stayed unmatched. The CDR3 runs to 15 residues. This chain's CDR3 is CASSAGQGGLGEQYF. CDR3 nucleotide sequence: TGTGCCAGCAGCGCGGGACAGGGGGGTCTTGGCGAGCAGTACTTC.

The genes are TRBV6-5 and TRBJ2-7, with TRBD2 matching over 8 bases. The CDR3 is 16 amino acids. The V and J ends lost 2 bases and 7 bases, in that order; junction bases with no gene match: 13. Germline V lookup: CDR1 MNHEY, CDR2 SVGAGI. The CDR3 loop reads CASSYTRTSIVSEQYF. In DNA form, the CDR3 reads TGTGCCAGCAGTTACACCCGGACTAGCATAGTGTCAGAGCAGTACTTC.

V is TRBV2 and J is TRBJ2-1, with 9 bases aligning to TRBD2. After removal of 2 bases from V and 8 bases from J, the junction contained 10 bases not matched to a gene. Germline V gene lookup returns CDR1 SNHLY and CDR2 FYNNEI. CDR3 length: 16 residues. CDR3 sequence: CASSEWGGRAVDEQFF. CDR3 nucleotide sequence: TGTGCCAGCAGTGAATGGGGCGGGAGGGCCGTAGATGAGCAGTTCTTC.